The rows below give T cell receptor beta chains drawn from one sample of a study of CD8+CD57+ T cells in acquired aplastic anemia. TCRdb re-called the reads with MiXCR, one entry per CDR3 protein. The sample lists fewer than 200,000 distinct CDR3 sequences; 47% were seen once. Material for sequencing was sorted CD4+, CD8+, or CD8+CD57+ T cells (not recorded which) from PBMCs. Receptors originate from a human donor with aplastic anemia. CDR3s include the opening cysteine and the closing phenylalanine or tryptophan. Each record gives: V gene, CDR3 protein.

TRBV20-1	CSAAGISDEKLFF
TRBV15	CATSRDSWGHEQYF
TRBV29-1	CSVGGTHYNEQFF
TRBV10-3	CATQTGMNTEAFF
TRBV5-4	CASSLGAGGQGYEKLFF
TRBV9	CASSVLTNNSPLHF
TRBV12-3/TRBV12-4	CASSLRRWVQGNSPLHF
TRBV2	CASSEDRGPNEAFF
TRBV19	CASVGRGGPDTQYF
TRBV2	CASSSPGGAGYEQYF